Listed here are 27 T cell receptor beta chains from one sample, sequenced in a study of T cells in Graves' hyperthyroidism and ophthalmopathy. Template material for amplifying TCR beta CDR3 regions consisted of RNA transcripts. The TCR CDR3 first-round RT-PCR relied on the HTBI primer set. TCRdb processed the multiplex PCR reads anew with MiXCR; each CDR3 protein has one entry. There are around 420,000 distinct CDR3 sequences in the sample; 15% to 17% occur only once, and 7.5% to 8% lies in the top ten. The specimen sequenced was blood. These receptors came from a woman aged 18-29 years with Graves' hyperthyroidism.

This clonotype was found many times. The V and J genes are TRBV27 and TRBJ2-1; D is possibly TRBD2 (5 bases). Germline V gives CDR1 MNHEY, CDR2 SMNVEV (reference sequence). The CDR3 covers 13 residues. The germline V and J ends were trimmed by 0 bases and 7 bases, with 7 bases remaining between them. The DNA of the CDR3 is TGTGCCAGCAGTTTATCCAGAGGGAATGAGCAGTTCTTC. It is translated as CASSLSRGNEQFF.

With respect to this clonotype: This could be a read error, since a much larger clone is one nucleotide away. CDR3 sequence reads: CAIGPGQGTYLGRYTF. The DNA of the CDR3 is TGTGCCATCGGGCCGGGACAGGGAACTTACCTCGGGCGCTACACCTTC. The gene calls are TRBV10-3 and TRBJ1-2; 9 positions match TRBD1. CDR1 and CDR2 (germline): ENHRY, SYGVKD. The CDR3 sequence is 16 residues long. J lost 9 bases, V lost 8 bases, and 19 bases had no gene match.

This clonotype was seen many times. The chain employs TRBV2 and TRBJ1-4, with 7 bases lining up with TRBD1. Losses at the gene ends were 6 bases for V and 0 bases for J; bases not matched to a gene: 7. Looked up from germline, CDR1 is SNHLY and CDR2 is FYNNEI. This CDR3 spans 16 amino acids. CDR3 protein: CASRGDSLATNEKLFF. The CDR3 nucleotides are TGTGCCAGCAGGGGGGACAGCCTTGCAACTAATGAAAAACTGTTTTTT.

This clonotype was observed many times. The chain links TRBV20-1 to TRBJ1-6; D possibly corresponds to TRBD1 (6 bases). This CDR3 region has 14 residues. With 0 bases removed from V and 10 bases from J, the gap between germline ends came to 13 bases. Germline V lookup: CDR1 DFQATT, CDR2 SNEGSKA (reference sequence). CDR3 DNA: TGCAGTGCTAGAGAAACAGGGAAGTTATCACCCCTCCACTTT. Protein sequence: CSARETGKLSPLHF.

This clonotype appeared many times. The rearrangement uses TRBV7-9 and TRBJ2-1; a weak D match, TRBD2 (5 bases). This CDR3 is 14 amino acids long. Looked up from germline, CDR1 is SEHNR and CDR2 is FQNEAQ (reference sequence). V was pared by 0 bases and J by 4 bases, with 7 bases between. This chain's CDR3 is CASSLATGYNEQFF. CDR3 sequence (DNA): TGTGCCAGCAGCTTAGCGACGGGGTACAATGAGCAGTTCTTC.

This clonotype was recorded a few times. The chain has TRBV20-1 and TRBJ1-4; 8 positions match TRBD1. The CDR3 has 13 residues. With V trimmed by 3 bases and J by 7 bases, 4 bases remained unmatched. Germline loops: CDR1 DFQATT, CDR2 SNEGSKA (reference sequence). The CDR3: CSASTGGLEKLFF. In DNA form, the CDR3 reads TGCAGTGCTAGTACAGGGGGACTTGAAAAACTGTTTTTT.

Many counts were recorded for this clonotype. CDR3 amino acids: CASSQREGSTDTQYF. The DNA of the CDR3 is TGTGCCAGCAGCCAGCGTGAGGGAAGCACAGATACGCAGTATTTT. This chain links TRBV3-1 with TRBJ2-3, with TRBD2 as a possible D gene (5 bases). In germline, CDR1 is LGHDT, CDR2 YNNKEL (reference sequence). The CDR3 covers 15 residues. V was clipped by 3 bases and J by 0 bases, with 10 bases between them.

The gene calls are TRBV5-5 and TRBJ1-6; 9 bases align to TRBD1. Germline V gene data show CDR1 as SGHKS and CDR2 as YYEKEE (reference sequence). The CDR3 covers 15 residues. Trimming removed 1 base from V and 11 bases from J; junction bases left unmatched: 7. This chain's CDR3 is CASSLRDREDPPLHF. The CDR3 DNA sequence: TGTGCCAGCAGCTTGCGGGACAGGGAGGATCCACCCCTCCACTTT.

This clonotype was picked up many times. The rearrangement links TRBV28 to TRBJ2-5; the D gene is possibly TRBD1 (5 bases). From germline, CDR1 is MDHEN and CDR2 SYDVKM. The germline V and J ends were trimmed by 3 bases and 4 bases, with 9 bases remaining between them. The CDR3 runs to 13 residues. The CDR3 reads CASSFRGPETQYF. CDR3 nucleotide sequence: TGTGCCAGCAGTTTTAGGGGTCCAGAGACCCAGTACTTC.

V gene TRBV28 combines with J gene TRBJ1-6; perhaps TRBD1 as D (5 bases). In germline, CDR1 is MDHEN, CDR2 SYDVKM. This CDR3 region has 13 residues. V lost 8 bases to trimming and J lost 14 bases, with 19 bases between them. The chain's CDR3 is CASGWGAPPTLHF. The CDR3 DNA reads TGTGCCAGCGGTTGGGGCGCCCCTCCGACCCTCCACTTT.

The V and J genes are TRBV2 and TRBJ1-6, with D perhaps TRBD1 (5 bases). V dropped 7 bases and J dropped 9 bases, with 16 bases sitting between them. The CDR3 covers 14 residues. In germline, CDR1 is SNHLY, CDR2 FYNNEI. CDR3 nucleotide sequence: TGTGCCAGCACCCAGGGATTTAGCAGTTCACCCCTCCACTTT. Translation gives CASTQGFSSSPLHF.

This clonotype was found many times. The V and J genes are TRBV20-1 and TRBJ2-3, with TRBD2 matching over 9 bases. After removal of 3 bases from V and 2 bases from J, the junction contained 6 bases not matched to a gene. The CDR3 is 15 residues long. Germline V CDR1 and CDR2: DFQATT, SNEGSKA (reference sequence). The CDR3 DNA reads as TGCAGTGCTAGCGGGCGGGAGGGTACCACAGATACGCAGTATTTT. It yields the protein CSASGREGTTDTQYF.

There are many counts of this clonotype. The rearrangement joins TRBV10-3 to TRBJ1-2, with TRBD1 matching over 7 bases. The CDR3 has 12 residues. V lost 7 bases and J lost 8; bases outside the gene matches: 7. Germline V gene sequence: CDR1 ENHRY, CDR2 SYGVKD. CDR3 DNA sequence: TGTGCCATCACCGCAACAGGGGAAGGCTACACCTTC. Translated: CAITATGEGYTF.

This rearrangement joins TRBV24-1 to TRBJ1-4; D unresolved. V shed 3 bases and J shed 6 bases, with 7 bases lying between them. Germline V CDR1 and CDR2: KGHDR, SFDVKD. The CDR3 covers 13 residues. In DNA, the CDR3 is TGTGCCACCAGTGATCCCTGGGATGAAAAACTGTTTTTT. Encoded protein: CATSDPWDEKLFF.

CDR3 amino acids: CAWSEMTEAFF. The DNA of the CDR3 is TGTGCCTGGAGTGAGATGACAGAAGCTTTCTTT. The V gene is TRBV30, the J gene TRBJ1-1; D is undetermined. The CDR3 loop spans 11 amino acids. V lost 1 base and J 8 bases, leaving 8 bases between the germline ends. Germline V gene lookup returns CDR1 GTSNPN and CDR2 SVGIG (reference sequence).

This clonotype was detected ten times or more. The chain carries TRBV4-1 and TRBJ1-5; tentative D call: TRBD1 (5 bases). This CDR3 spans 21 amino acids. The germline V gene encodes CDR1 MGHRA and CDR2 YSYEKL. V lost 1 base and J 4 bases, leaving 29 bases between the germline ends. CDR3 sequence: CASSQGRPRVEGPSVNQPQHF. The CDR3 DNA is TGCGCCAGCAGCCAAGGAAGGCCCAGGGTCGAAGGACCCTCCGTAAATCAGCCCCAGCATTTT.

This clonotype was seen repeatedly, ten times or more. One end of the junction varies from germline; a read error may be responsible. The chain is built from TRBV29-1 and TRBJ2-5; D possibly corresponds to TRBD1 (5 bases). CDR1 and CDR2 (germline): SQVTM, ANQGSEA. The length of the CDR3 is 14 residues. This CDR3 reads CSVEGARVWETQYF. CDR3 sequence (DNA): TGCAGCGTAGAAGGTGCCAGGGTGTGGGAGACCCAGTACTTC.

This clonotype was recorded only once. This chain links TRBV11-2 with TRBJ2-3; 9 bases agree with TRBD2. V lost 5 bases and J lost 0; bases outside the gene matches: 12. Germline loops: CDR1 SGHAT, CDR2 FQNNGV. This CDR3 region has 18 residues. The CDR3: CASSPTLASGTSTDTQYF. CDR3 bases: TGTGCCAGCAGCCCGACATTGGCTAGCGGGACTAGCACAGATACGCAGTATTTT.

This clonotype was picked up many times. CDR3 in amino acids: CASSTLSGRAVGELFF. The CDR3 region has the DNA TGTGCCAGTAGTACCCTTAGCGGGAGGGCGGTCGGGGAGCTGTTTTTT. The V call is TRBV19, the J call TRBJ2-2; 11 bases align to TRBD2. Germline V lookup: CDR1 LNHDA, CDR2 SQIVND (reference sequence). The CDR3 is made up of 16 amino acids. J lost 7 bases, V lost 4 bases, and 8 bases had no gene match.

The sample holds many counts of this clonotype. V is TRBV9 and J is TRBJ1-5; D is undetermined. CDR3 length: 14 amino acids. Germline V CDR1 and CDR2: SGDLS, YYNGEE. The germline V and J ends were trimmed by 4 bases and 4 bases, with 12 bases remaining between them. The DNA of the CDR3 is TGTGCCAGCAGCCCCGGACCTTTGAATCAGCCCCAGCATTTT. It translates to CASSPGPLNQPQHF.

V usage is TRBV5-4 and J usage is TRBJ1-1, with D perhaps TRBD1 (6 bases). Trimming took off 1 base at V and 5 bases at J, with 18 bases between the two ends. This CDR3 is built from 16 residues. Germline CDR1 is SGHNT and CDR2 is YYREEE (reference sequence). In nucleotides, the CDR3 is TGTGCCAGCAGCTTGCGTCCAGGGGTACGCAGTACTGAAGCTTTCTTT. This codes for CASSLRPGVRSTEAFF.

This clonotype has just a few counts. J is TRBJ2-1 and V is TRBV5-8; 9 bases line up with TRBD2. Germline V gene sequence: CDR1 SGHTS, CDR2 YDEGEE. The V and J ends lost 5 bases and 3 bases, in that order; junction bases with no gene match: 6. CDR3 length: 15 residues. The chain's CDR3 is CASSTRLAVYNEQFF. In DNA, the CDR3 is TGTGCCAGCAGTACGCGACTAGCGGTCTACAATGAGCAGTTCTTC.

There are many counts of this clonotype. This chain uses TRBV28 with TRBJ2-7; 7 nucleotides line up with TRBD1. V was pared by 6 bases and J by 6 bases, with 14 bases of the junction left unmatched. The CDR3 sequence is 15 residues long. CDR1 is MDHEN, CDR2 SYDVKM, per germline. The CDR3 protein is CASSHRGQPSVEQYF. The CDR3 DNA follows: TGTGCCAGCAGCCACAGGGGACAACCATCGGTCGAGCAGTACTTC.

This clonotype came up many times. CDR3 region: CASSSLGLGQFF. CDR3 bases: TGTGCCAGCAGTTCACTAGGCCTCGGGCAGTTCTTC. The chain joins TRBV27 to TRBJ2-1; D perhaps matches TRBD2 (5 bases). This CDR3 has 12 residues. Germline loops: CDR1 MNHEY, CDR2 SMNVEV (reference sequence). The ends were cut back, 4 bases at V and 12 bases at J, with 13 bases in the middle.

This clonotype was recorded a few times. The chain couples TRBV6-6 to TRBJ1-1, with D unresolved. V was clipped by 0 bases and J by 4 bases, with 12 bases between them. The CDR3 is 15 residues long. CDR1 is MNHNY, CDR2 SVGAGI, per germline (reference sequence). CDR3 coding DNA: TGTGCCAGCAGTTACTCGCCCGGGAGCGGCACTGAAGCTTTCTTT. The encoded protein is CASSYSPGSGTEAFF.

This clonotype has at least ten counts. The V call is TRBV7-3, the J call TRBJ2-1; a weak D match, TRBD1 (5 bases). Germline V lookup: CDR1 SGHTA, CDR2 FQGTGA. The CDR3 covers 13 residues. The V and J ends lost 3 bases and 12 bases respectively, with 15 bases between them. CDR3 DNA: TGTGCCAGCAGCTTGGCCATAACAGGCGCGCAGTTCTTC. It yields the protein CASSLAITGAQFF.

This clonotype was observed many times. V is TRBV2 and J is TRBJ1-2; the D is unclear. The CDR3 is 11 amino acids. Germline V gives CDR1 SNHLY, CDR2 FYNNEI. The CDR3 loop is CGPRGYYGYTF. CDR3 nucleotide sequence: TGTGGTCCGCGGGGATACTATGGCTACACCTTC.